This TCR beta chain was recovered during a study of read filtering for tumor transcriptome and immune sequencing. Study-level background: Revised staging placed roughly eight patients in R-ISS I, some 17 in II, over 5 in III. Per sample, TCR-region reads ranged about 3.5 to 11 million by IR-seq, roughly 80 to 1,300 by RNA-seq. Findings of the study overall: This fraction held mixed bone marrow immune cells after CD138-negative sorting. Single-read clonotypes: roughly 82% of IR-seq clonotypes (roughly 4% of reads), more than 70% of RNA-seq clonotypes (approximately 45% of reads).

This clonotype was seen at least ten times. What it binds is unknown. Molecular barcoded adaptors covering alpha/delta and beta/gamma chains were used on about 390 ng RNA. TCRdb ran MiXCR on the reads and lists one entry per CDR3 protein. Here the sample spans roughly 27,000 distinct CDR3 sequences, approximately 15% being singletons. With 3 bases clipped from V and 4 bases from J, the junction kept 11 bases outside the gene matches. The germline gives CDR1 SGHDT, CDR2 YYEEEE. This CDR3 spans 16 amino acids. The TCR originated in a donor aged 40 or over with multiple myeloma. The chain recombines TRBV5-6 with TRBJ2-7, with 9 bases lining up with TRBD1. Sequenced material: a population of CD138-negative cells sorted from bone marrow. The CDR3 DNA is TGTGCCAGCAGCTCCCTCACAGGGACAGGGTTTTACGAGCAGTACTTC. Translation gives CASSSLTGTGFYEQYF.